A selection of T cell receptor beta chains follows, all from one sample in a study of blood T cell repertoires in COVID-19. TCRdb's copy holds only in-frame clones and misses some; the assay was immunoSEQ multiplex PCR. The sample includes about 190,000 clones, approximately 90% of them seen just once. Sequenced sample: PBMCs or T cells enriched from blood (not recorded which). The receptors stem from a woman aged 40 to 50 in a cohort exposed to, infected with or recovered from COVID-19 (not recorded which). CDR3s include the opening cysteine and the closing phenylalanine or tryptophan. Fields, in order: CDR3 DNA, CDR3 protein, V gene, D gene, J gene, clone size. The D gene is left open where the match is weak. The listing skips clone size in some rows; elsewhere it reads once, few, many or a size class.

cdr3_nt: TGCGCCAGCAGCTTGGGACAGGGATTCTACGAGCAGTACTTC
cdr3_aa: CASSLGQGFYEQYF
v_call: TRBV5-1
d_call: TRBD1
j_call: TRBJ2-7
clone_size: NA

cdr3_nt: TGTGCCAGTAGTTCTGAGGTTTCGCGATCACCCCTCCACTTT
cdr3_aa: CASSSEVSRSPLHF
v_call: TRBV19
d_call: NA
j_call: TRBJ1-6
clone_size: NA

cdr3_nt: TGCGCCAGCAGCCAAGATCGTAGCGGGAGGGCTGCCGAGCAGTACTTC
cdr3_aa: CASSQDRSGRAAEQYF
v_call: TRBV4-3
d_call: TRBD2
j_call: TRBJ2-7
clone_size: NA

cdr3_nt: TGTGCCAGCAGCGGAGGACTAGCGGGAGCTCATGAGCAGTTCTTC
cdr3_aa: CASSGGLAGAHEQFF
v_call: TRBV9
d_call: TRBD2
j_call: TRBJ2-1
clone_size: NA

cdr3_nt: TGTGCCAGCAGTTTAAACTCCCGGGGTCCCAATCAGCCCCAGCATTTT
cdr3_aa: CASSLNSRGPNQPQHF
v_call: TRBV28
d_call: NA
j_call: TRBJ1-5
clone_size: NA

cdr3_nt: TGTGCCAGCAGCCAAAGGCTAGCGGGGGATATCACCGGGGAGCTGTTTTTT
cdr3_aa: CASSQRLAGDITGELFF
v_call: TRBV14
d_call: TRBD2
j_call: TRBJ2-2
clone_size: NA

cdr3_nt: TGCGCCAGCAGCTTCGGGGGGCCGTCAAACACTGAAGCTTTCTTT
cdr3_aa: CASSFGGPSNTEAFF
v_call: TRBV5-1
d_call: NA
j_call: TRBJ1-1
clone_size: NA

cdr3_nt: TGTGCCAGCAGCGGGACAGGGGGGTCCAGGAGCTATGGCTACACCTTC
cdr3_aa: CASSGTGGSRSYGYTF
v_call: TRBV3-1/TRBV3-2
d_call: TRBD1
j_call: TRBJ1-2
clone_size: NA

cdr3_nt: TGTGCCAGCAGTCTACAGGGGGCAACAGATACGCAGTATTTT
cdr3_aa: CASSLQGATDTQYF
v_call: TRBV2
d_call: TRBD1
j_call: TRBJ2-3
clone_size: NA

cdr3_nt: TGTGCCAGCTCACCACTGCGGGGGGCCCAAGAGACCCAGTACTTC
cdr3_aa: CASSPLRGAQETQYF
v_call: TRBV18
d_call: TRBD2
j_call: TRBJ2-5
clone_size: NA

cdr3_nt: TGTGCCAGCAGTGAAGCGCCAGACCTAAATGAGCAGTTCTTC
cdr3_aa: CASSEAPDLNEQFF
v_call: TRBV6-4
d_call: NA
j_call: TRBJ2-1
clone_size: NA

cdr3_nt: TGCAGCGTTGAAGATCGCGGGGGCGCGGTGTTCACTGAAGCTTTCTTT
cdr3_aa: CSVEDRGGAVFTEAFF
v_call: TRBV29-1
d_call: NA
j_call: TRBJ1-1
clone_size: NA

cdr3_nt: TGCGCCAGCAGCCAAGACCCCGGGTTCCATGAGCAGTTCTTC
cdr3_aa: CASSQDPGFHEQFF
v_call: TRBV4-3
d_call: NA
j_call: TRBJ2-1
clone_size: NA

cdr3_nt: TGTGCCAGCAGCTTAGCTACGGGTCAGATCTACGAGCAGTACTTC
cdr3_aa: CASSLATGQIYEQYF
v_call: TRBV11-2
d_call: NA
j_call: TRBJ2-7
clone_size: NA

cdr3_nt: TGCGCCAGCAGCTCGGGACTAGCGGAAACCGGGGAGCTGTTTTTT
cdr3_aa: CASSSGLAETGELFF
v_call: TRBV5-1
d_call: TRBD2
j_call: TRBJ2-2
clone_size: NA

cdr3_nt: TGCGCCAGCAGCTTTCGGGATGTCCGGGGGGAGCTGTTTTTT
cdr3_aa: CASSFRDVRGELFF
v_call: TRBV4-3
d_call: NA
j_call: TRBJ2-2
clone_size: NA

cdr3_nt: TGTGCCAGCACCCGTCGGGGACAGGGGTTCTACGAGCAGTACTTC
cdr3_aa: CASTRRGQGFYEQYF
v_call: TRBV27
d_call: TRBD1
j_call: TRBJ2-7
clone_size: NA

cdr3_nt: TGCAGCGTTGATAGCGCGGATGGCTACACCTTC
cdr3_aa: CSVDSADGYTF
v_call: TRBV29-1
d_call: NA
j_call: TRBJ1-2
clone_size: NA

cdr3_nt: TGTGCCAGCAGCCAGGGACAGGGGGGCTTCTCTGGAAACACCATATATTTT
cdr3_aa: CASSQGQGGFSGNTIYF
v_call: TRBV3-1/TRBV3-2
d_call: TRBD1
j_call: TRBJ1-3
clone_size: NA

cdr3_nt: TGTGCCATCAGTGAAAACGGTAAAGCTTTCTTT
cdr3_aa: CAISENGKAFF
v_call: TRBV10-3
d_call: NA
j_call: TRBJ1-1
clone_size: NA

cdr3_nt: TGTGCCAGCAGCCCGACTAGCGGGGCGGAGACCCAGTACTTC
cdr3_aa: CASSPTSGAETQYF
v_call: TRBV7-9
d_call: TRBD2
j_call: TRBJ2-5
clone_size: NA

cdr3_nt: TGTGCCAGCAGCCTCCTGTCCACAGATACGCAGTATTTT
cdr3_aa: CASSLLSTDTQYF
v_call: TRBV6-5
d_call: NA
j_call: TRBJ2-3
clone_size: once

cdr3_nt: TGTGCCAGCAGCCTTCGGGGGGCTACTGAAGCTTTCTTT
cdr3_aa: CASSLRGATEAFF
v_call: TRBV28
d_call: NA
j_call: TRBJ1-1
clone_size: NA

cdr3_nt: TGTGCCTGGAGTGTAGGCCAGGGTTATACTGAAGCTTTCTTT
cdr3_aa: CAWSVGQGYTEAFF
v_call: TRBV30
d_call: NA
j_call: TRBJ1-1
clone_size: NA

cdr3_nt: TGCAGCGTTGTAGGTCTGGCAGGGAAGGCTGGCTATGGCTACACCTTC
cdr3_aa: CSVVGLAGKAGYGYTF
v_call: TRBV29-1
d_call: NA
j_call: TRBJ1-2
clone_size: NA

cdr3_nt: TGCAGCGTTCCGACTTACACGGAGATGGTGATGGGCTACACCTTC
cdr3_aa: CSVPTYTEMVMGYTF
v_call: TRBV29-1
d_call: NA
j_call: TRBJ1-2
clone_size: NA

cdr3_nt: TGTGCCAGCAGCTTGACACAGGGGGCCTTCGGGACCCAGTACTTC
cdr3_aa: CASSLTQGAFGTQYF
v_call: TRBV7-2
d_call: TRBD1
j_call: TRBJ2-5
clone_size: NA

cdr3_nt: TGTGCCAGCAGCCCGCGGGCGGCCGGGGAGCTGTTTTTT
cdr3_aa: CASSPRAAGELFF
v_call: TRBV9
d_call: NA
j_call: TRBJ2-2
clone_size: NA

cdr3_nt: TGTGCCAGCAGTTACTCATCAGGGTCGGCTAACACTGAAGCTTTCTTT
cdr3_aa: CASSYSSGSANTEAFF
v_call: TRBV6-5
d_call: NA
j_call: TRBJ1-1
clone_size: few

cdr3_nt: TGCAGCGTTTCGGACAGGGGGCGAGAGACCCAGTACTTC
cdr3_aa: CSVSDRGRETQYF
v_call: TRBV29-1
d_call: TRBD1
j_call: TRBJ2-5
clone_size: NA

cdr3_nt: TGCGCCAGCAGCTTGTGGCAGGGGATAGACGAGCAGTACTTC
cdr3_aa: CASSLWQGIDEQYF
v_call: TRBV5-1
d_call: NA
j_call: TRBJ2-7
clone_size: few

cdr3_nt: TGTGCCACCAGTGGTTTAGGGGGAGCTTTCTTT
cdr3_aa: CATSGLGGAFF
v_call: TRBV24-1
d_call: NA
j_call: TRBJ1-1
clone_size: NA

cdr3_nt: TGTGCCAGCAGTTTGTACCGGGGTAACTATGGCTACACCTTC
cdr3_aa: CASSLYRGNYGYTF
v_call: TRBV28
d_call: NA
j_call: TRBJ1-2
clone_size: NA

cdr3_nt: TGTGCCAGCAGCTTATCGGTCGGCGGTCCCTACGAGCAGTACTTC
cdr3_aa: CASSLSVGGPYEQYF
v_call: TRBV7-8
d_call: NA
j_call: TRBJ2-7
clone_size: NA

cdr3_nt: TGTGCCAGCAGCTACCAAGGTGGGGACAGAATCACTGAAGCTTTCTTT
cdr3_aa: CASSYQGGDRITEAFF
v_call: TRBV5-8
d_call: TRBD1
j_call: TRBJ1-1
clone_size: NA

cdr3_nt: TGTGCCAGCAGATCCCTAGCGGGAGGGTGGGATGAGCAGTTCTTC
cdr3_aa: CASRSLAGGWDEQFF
v_call: TRBV25-1
d_call: TRBD2
j_call: TRBJ2-1
clone_size: NA

cdr3_nt: TGTGCCAGCAGCCGTCGGGGACAGGGATTCTACGAGCAGTACTTC
cdr3_aa: CASSRRGQGFYEQYF
v_call: TRBV27
d_call: TRBD1
j_call: TRBJ2-7
clone_size: NA

cdr3_nt: TGTGCCAGCAGCTTCTTGGTGTACGCGGATACGCAGTATTTT
cdr3_aa: CASSFLVYADTQYF
v_call: TRBV7-2
d_call: NA
j_call: TRBJ2-3
clone_size: NA

cdr3_nt: TGTGCCAGTAGCCCACACCCCGATCCAGACTATGGCTACACCTTC
cdr3_aa: CASSPHPDPDYGYTF
v_call: TRBV19
d_call: NA
j_call: TRBJ1-2
clone_size: NA

cdr3_nt: TGTGCCAGCAGGCACGACAGGGGTGGTAATTCACCCCTCCACTTT
cdr3_aa: CASRHDRGGNSPLHF
v_call: TRBV6-5
d_call: TRBD1
j_call: TRBJ1-6
clone_size: NA

cdr3_nt: TGTGCCAGCAGCTTAGAACGGTCAGGGGACTACAATGAGCAGTTCTTC
cdr3_aa: CASSLERSGDYNEQFF
v_call: TRBV11-3
d_call: NA
j_call: TRBJ2-1
clone_size: once

cdr3_nt: TGTGCCAGCAGCTTAGAGGACAGTTCAATTAGTTACAATGAGCAGTTCTTC
cdr3_aa: CASSLEDSSISYNEQFF
v_call: TRBV7-6
d_call: NA
j_call: TRBJ2-1
clone_size: NA

cdr3_nt: TGTGCCAGCAGTTACTTTCCGGGACAGGGCTACGAGCAGTACTTC
cdr3_aa: CASSYFPGQGYEQYF
v_call: TRBV5-6
d_call: TRBD1
j_call: TRBJ2-7
clone_size: NA

cdr3_nt: TGTGCCAGCAGTTTGTTACAGGGGGGTGAAGCTTTCTTT
cdr3_aa: CASSLLQGGEAFF
v_call: TRBV27
d_call: TRBD1
j_call: TRBJ1-1
clone_size: NA

cdr3_nt: TGTGCCACCAGCAGAGAACGGGGCTCCTACAATGAGCAGTTCTTC
cdr3_aa: CATSRERGSYNEQFF
v_call: TRBV15
d_call: NA
j_call: TRBJ2-1
clone_size: NA

cdr3_nt: TGTGCCAGCAGCCCGACGGACAGGGGGAAATACAATGAGCAGTTCTTC
cdr3_aa: CASSPTDRGKYNEQFF
v_call: TRBV7-9
d_call: TRBD1
j_call: TRBJ2-1
clone_size: NA

cdr3_nt: TGTGCCAGCAGCTTGGGCTCACAGGTGGAACTGTTTTTT
cdr3_aa: CASSLGSQVELFF
v_call: TRBV5-4
d_call: NA
j_call: TRBJ1-4
clone_size: many

cdr3_nt: TGCGCCAGCAGCGAACGCGGGGGCCCCTACGAGCAGTACTTC
cdr3_aa: CASSERGGPYEQYF
v_call: TRBV5-1
d_call: NA
j_call: TRBJ2-7
clone_size: NA

cdr3_nt: TGTGCCAGCAGTTTAGGGACAGGGCCCCAGCATTTT
cdr3_aa: CASSLGTGPQHF
v_call: TRBV27
d_call: TRBD1
j_call: TRBJ1-5
clone_size: NA